What follows are 28 T cell receptor beta chains derived from one specimen sequenced in a study of T cell repertoires in cytomegalovirus infection. Using its own MiXCR run on the reads, TCRdb lists one record per CDR3 protein. This table has about 920,000 distinct CDR3 sequences, about a third appearing once. The antigens for these receptors are not known. The specimen was cultured CD8+ T cells from PBMCs, collected from culture after CMV antigen stimulation. The origin of the receptors is a human donor in good health (CMV status not recorded). Some clones in this sample may be carry-over from other donors' samples.

The V and J genes are TRBV19 and TRBJ1-1, with a weak D call TRBD1 (6 bases). Per the germline V gene, CDR1 is LNHDA and CDR2 is SQIVND (reference sequence). There are 17 residues in the CDR3. V gave up 7 bases and J gave up 1 base, with 22 bases separating them. The DNA for the CDR3 is TGTGCCAGTACCCCTCTGATAAGGACAGACCGGAACACTGAAGCTTTCTTT. This encodes CASTPLIRTDRNTEAFF.

Concerning this clonotype itself: A read error may account for a junction end that differs from germline. The V and J genes are TRBV7-9 and TRBJ2-1, with D maybe TRBD2 (5 bases). This CDR3 region has 14 residues. The germline V gene has CDR1 SEHNR and CDR2 FQNEAQ (reference sequence). CDR3 in DNA: TGTGCCAGCAGCCCTAGAGGGAGCTACGATGAGCAGTTCTTC. This gives the protein CASSPRGSYDEQFF.

This clonotype was picked up many times. This rearrangement joins TRBV7-6 to TRBJ1-1; unclear D gene. CDR3 size: 14 residues. Trimming shortened V by 2 bases and J by 0 bases, and 7 bases separated the two germline ends. Germline V gives CDR1 SGHVS, CDR2 FNYEAQ. CDR3 nucleotides: TGTGCCAGCAGCTTATTTGGTTTGAACACTGAAGCTTTCTTT. It is translated as CASSLFGLNTEAFF.

J is TRBJ1-5 and V is TRBV28, with 9 bases aligning to TRBD1. Germline V gene sequence: CDR1 MDHEN, CDR2 SYDVKM. This CDR3 is 15 amino acids long. V dropped 4 bases and J dropped 7; count of bases not matched to a gene: 8. CDR3 loop: CASSSGQGFEQPQHF. The CDR3 region has the DNA TGTGCCAGCAGTTCGGGACAGGGTTTTGAGCAGCCCCAGCATTTT.

The table lists this clonotype with a few counts. V and J are TRBV10-3 and TRBJ1-6, with D uncertain. Germline assignment: CDR1 ENHRY and CDR2 SYGVKD. The CDR3 loop spans 14 amino acids. With 6 bases removed from V and 7 bases from J, the gap between germline ends came to 13 bases. The CDR3: CAIRSAEGNSPLHF. CDR3 DNA sequence: TGTGCCATCAGATCGGCCGAAGGGAATTCACCCCTCCACTTT.

A remark on this clonotype: This sequence may be a read error, since a much larger clone differs from it by one base. The gene calls are TRBV7-6 and TRBJ2-1; D remains unclear. Germline loops: CDR1 SGHVS, CDR2 FNYEAQ. The CDR3 extends over 16 amino acids. The CDR3 nucleotides read TGTGCCAGCAACTTAGTGACCTACTCTGACTACAATGAGCAGTTCTTC. Residues: CASNLVTYSDYNEQFF.

The chain joins TRBV13 to TRBJ1-6; TRBD1 might be the D (5 bases). V was trimmed by 5 bases and J by 7 bases, leaving 9 bases between them. The CDR3 spans 13 residues. The V gene's germline CDR1 is PRHDT and CDR2 FYEKMQ (reference sequence). CDR3 region: CASSNQGNSPLHF. CDR3 bases: TGTGCCAGCAGCAACCAGGGCAATTCACCCCTCCACTTT.

This clonotype showed up just a few times. The CDR3 DNA reads TGTGCCAGCAGTACTTTAACAGGCCGGTTTTATACGCAGTATTTT. Protein product: CASSTLTGRFYTQYF. This chain connects TRBV6-2 or TRBV6-3 to TRBJ2-3, with D maybe TRBD1 (5 bases). This CDR3 is 15 amino acids long. Germline loops: CDR1 MNHEY, CDR2 SVGEGT. Between the trimmed V and J ends, which lost 5 bases and 7 bases, there was a span of 19 bases.

In this sample, this clonotype turned up a few times. V is TRBV10-3 and J is TRBJ2-7; D perhaps matches TRBD1 (6 bases). CDR3 size: 17 residues. Trimming pared 4 bases from V and 3 bases from J, leaving 22 bases between. CDR1 is ENHRY and CDR2 is SYGVKD in the germline V gene. The CDR3 DNA is TGTGCCATCAGTGCCCCGGGGAGCAGGCGGACAGTCTACGAGCAGTACTTC. Translating gives CAISAPGSRRTVYEQYF.

With respect to this clonotype: Compared with germline, one end of the junction differs, possibly owing to a read error. The chain uses TRBV11-2 and TRBJ2-3; no definite D call. CDR1 and CDR2 from the germline V gene are SGHAT and FQNNGV. The CDR3 sequence is 15 residues long. The CDR3 region is CANSPRAFSTDTQYF. The CDR3 region has the DNA TGTGCCAACAGCCCCCGGGCCTTCAGCACAGATACGCAGTATTTT.

The chain carries TRBV4-2 and TRBJ1-4; 9 bases are shared with TRBD1. Looked up from germline, CDR1 is LGHNA and CDR2 is YNFKEQ. The CDR3 covers 15 residues. V was pared by 6 bases and J by 8 bases, with 10 bases of the junction left unmatched. The CDR3 DNA is TGTGCCAGCAGACCCAGGACAGGGGAGAGGGAAAAACTGTTTTTT. Translating it yields CASRPRTGEREKLFF.

The rearrangement links TRBV20-1 to TRBJ1-1; possibly TRBD1 for D (6 bases). The germline CDR1 and CDR2 sequences are DFQATT and SNEGSKA (reference sequence). With 6 bases removed from V and 1 base from J, the gap between germline ends came to 15 bases. The CDR3 is made up of 14 amino acids. CDR3 sequence reads: CSAGKRDTNTEAFF. CDR3 nucleotide sequence: TGCAGTGCGGGAAAACGGGACACGAACACTGAAGCTTTCTTT.

This chain links TRBV28 with TRBJ2-1; the D is unclear. Trimming removed 1 base from V and 10 bases from J, with 11 bases in between. The CDR3 runs 13 residues. Germline CDR1 is MDHEN and CDR2 is SYDVKM. The CDR3 sequence is CASSLLPGMEQFF. The CDR3 DNA sequence: TGTGCCAGCAGTTTATTGCCGGGTATGGAGCAGTTCTTC.

V is TRBV5-4 and J is TRBJ2-2; D is unclear. This CDR3 is 14 amino acids long. Trimming removed 3 bases from V and 4 bases from J, with 10 bases in between. Germline assignment: CDR1 SGHNT and CDR2 YYREEE (reference sequence). DNA for the CDR3: TGTGCCAGCAGCTCCTGGGCATTCACCGGGGAGCTGTTTTTT. The encoded protein is CASSSWAFTGELFF.

The chain combines TRBV7-2 with TRBJ2-3; D is possibly TRBD1 (6 bases). The germline V and J ends were trimmed by 5 bases and 4 bases, with 7 bases remaining between them. Per the germline V gene, CDR1 is SGHTA and CDR2 is FQGNSA. The CDR3 has 12 residues. In nucleotides, the CDR3 is TGTGCCAGCAGCGGGGGCTCAGATACGCAGTATTTT. Protein product: CASSGGSDTQYF. Full variable domain (rest looked up from reference TRBV7-2 and TRBJ2-3): GAGVSQSPSNKVTEKGKDVELRCDPISGHTALYWYRQSLGQGLEFLIYFQGNSAPDKSGLPSDRFSAERTGGSVSTLTIQRTQQEDSAVYLCASSGGSDTQYFGPGTRLTVL.

This clonotype was seen more than once but under ten times. This chain links TRBV5-6 with TRBJ2-7; 7 bases are shared with TRBD2. Looked up from germline, CDR1 is SGHDT and CDR2 is YYEEEE. V gave up 2 bases and J gave up 0 bases; unmatched junction bases: 11. The CDR3 sequence is 17 residues long. In DNA, the CDR3 is TGTGCCAGCAGCTTCCTTTCTAGCGGATTATCCTCCTACGAGCAGTACTTC. It yields the protein CASSFLSSGLSSYEQYF.

This clonotype was counted ten times or more. The chain combines TRBV7-2 with TRBJ2-5; tentative D call: TRBD2 (7 bases). This CDR3 is 15 amino acids long. Germline assignment: CDR1 SGHTA and CDR2 FQGNSA. V lost 3 bases, J lost 2 bases, and 13 bases lay in between. CDR3 coding DNA: TGTGCCAGCAGCTTGGGGGGGGCCGTTCAAGAGACCCAGTACTTC. It yields the protein CASSLGGAVQETQYF.

Only a few counts were recorded for this clonotype. V is TRBV11-2 and J is TRBJ2-7; a weak D match, TRBD2 (6 bases). The CDR3 contains 13 residues. Trimming cost V 5 bases and J 3 bases, with 11 bases left between them. Germline values: CDR1 SGHAT, CDR2 FQNNGV. The CDR3 DNA reads TGTGCCAGCAGCCAGTGGGGGGACTACGAGCAGTACGTC. This codes for CASSQWGDYEQYV.

The chain recombines TRBV6-6 with TRBJ2-4; TRBD1 matches at 8 bases. The CDR3 length is 14 residues. Germline V gives CDR1 MNHNY, CDR2 SVGAGI (reference sequence). V gave up 6 bases and J gave up 6 bases; unmatched junction bases: 7. The CDR3 nucleotides read TGTGCCAGCAGCCCCCAGACAGGGGCAAACATTCAGTACTTC. This translates into CASSPQTGANIQYF.

This clonotype was recorded a few times. The J gene is TRBJ1-1, the V gene TRBV24-1; 9 bases fit TRBD1. In germline, CDR1 is KGHDR, CDR2 SFDVKD. The CDR3 spans 18 residues. Trimming took 0 bases from V and 0 from J; bases not matched to a gene: 7. The CDR3 DNA reads TGTGCCACCAGTGATTTGAGACAGGGGGATCCCATGAACACTGAAGCTTTCTTT. Amino acid sequence: CATSDLRQGDPMNTEAFF.

The genes are TRBV7-6 and TRBJ2-1; D call uncertain. This CDR3 comprises 13 residues. V was pared by 7 bases and J by 7 bases, with 14 bases between. The germline V gene encodes CDR1 SGHVS and CDR2 FNYEAQ. Written as DNA, the CDR3 is TGTGCCAGCAACTACCGAGAGGATAATGAGCAGTTCTTC. It codes for CASNYREDNEQFF.

The J gene is TRBJ1-2, the V gene TRBV6-1; D possibly corresponds to TRBD1 (6 bases). V lost 5 bases, J lost 4 bases, and 17 bases lay in between. Germline loops: CDR1 MNHNS, CDR2 SASEGT. The CDR3 spans 15 residues. CDR3 in DNA: TGTGCCAGCAGTTCCGACAGGAGGGGTACCTATGGCTACACCTTC. Its protein product is CASSSDRRGTYGYTF.

This clonotype was seen once. The V gene is TRBV19, the J gene TRBJ2-1; D ambiguous. There are 11 residues in the CDR3. Germline V gives CDR1 LNHDA, CDR2 SQIVND (reference sequence). Trimming took 6 bases from V and 8 from J, leaving 8 bases between them. This chain's CDR3 is CASRTAHEQFF. The CDR3 DNA is TGTGCCAGTAGAACGGCCCATGAGCAGTTCTTC.

This clonotype has just a few counts. This chain joins TRBV4-1 and TRBJ1-1; D possibly corresponds to TRBD1 (5 bases). Germline-derived CDR1 and CDR2 are MGHRA and YSYEKL. V lost 3 bases to trimming and J lost 5 bases, with 16 bases between them. The CDR3 is made up of 15 amino acids. In DNA form, the CDR3 reads TGCGCCAGCAGCCAGGATCCGGGGACGAAAACTGAAGCTTTCTTT. Translation gives CASSQDPGTKTEAFF.

This clonotype has a handful of counts. The CDR3 sequence: CASRRPPRTDEAFF. In DNA form, the CDR3 reads TGTGCCAGCCGGCGCCCACCGAGGACGGATGAAGCTTTCTTT. The V call is TRBV6-2 or TRBV6-3, the J call TRBJ1-1; D gene unclear. The V gene's germline CDR1 is MNHEY and CDR2 SVGEGT. Trimming removed 8 bases from V and 7 bases from J, with 20 bases in between. This CDR3 spans 14 amino acids.

This rearrangement joins TRBV6-2 or TRBV6-3 to TRBJ1-2; D not resolved. The CDR3 contains 15 residues. Trimming removed 6 bases from V and 6 bases from J, with 20 bases in between. Germline CDR1 MNHEY, CDR2 SVGEGT. The CDR3, as DNA: TGTGCCAGCAGCTGGGCCGTACCACCCAAGGATGGCTACACCTTC. It encodes CASSWAVPPKDGYTF.

In this sample, this clonotype turned up a few times. The V and J genes are TRBV5-6 and TRBJ2-1, with D maybe TRBD1 (6 bases). V dropped 0 bases and J dropped 6 bases, with 13 bases sitting between them. Germline V gene data show CDR1 as SGHDT and CDR2 as YYEEEE. The length of the CDR3 is 15 residues. DNA of the CDR3: TGTGCCAGCAGCTTGGGGGCCTCCAGGGGCAATGAGCAGTTCTTC. Encoded protein: CASSLGASRGNEQFF. The entire variable domain, with the rest obtained from reference TRBV5-6 and TRBJ2-1, is as follows: DAGVTQSPTHLIKTRGQQVTLRCSPKSGHDTVSWYQQALGQGPQFIFQYYEEEERQRGNFPDRFSGHQFPNYSSELNVNALLLGDSALYLCASSLGASRGNEQFFGPGTRLTVL.

This clonotype was seen ten or more times. V is TRBV7-2 and J is TRBJ2-1; 16 nucleotides agree with TRBD2. CDR3 size: 18 residues. Trimming at V came to 0 bases and at J to 10 bases, leaving 9 bases not matched to a gene. Germline V gene lookup returns CDR1 SGHTA and CDR2 FQGNSA. The CDR3 spells CASSLAGTSGGAEVEQFF. The CDR3 DNA reads as TGTGCCAGCAGCTTAGCGGGGACTAGCGGGGGGGCCGAGGTGGAGCAGTTCTTC. Based on the CDR3 plus reference TRBV7-2 and TRBJ2-1, the full variable domain is GAGVSQSPSNKVTEKGKDVELRCDPISGHTALYWYRQSLGQGLEFLIYFQGNSAPDKSGLPSDRFSAERTGGSVSTLTIQRTQQEDSAVYLCASSLAGTSGGAEVEQFFGPGTRLTVL.